The 19 T cell receptor beta chains given below trace back to one sample, sequenced in a study of T cell responses to AZD1222 COVID-19 vaccine. Sequencing used immunoSEQ multiplex PCR; TCRdb keeps in-frame clones, though not all of them. The table shows 80,000 or so clones, with approximately 83% occurring only once. Specimen: peripheral blood, collected 28 days after the second AZD1222 dose. The receptors shown here come from an adult who received the AZD1222 COVID-19 vaccine.

The chain has TRBV6-5 and TRBJ1-1; 8 nucleotides match TRBD1. Germline CDR1 and CDR2: MNHEY and SVGAGI. The trim removed 8 bases at V and 5 bases at J, leaving 7 bases unmatched. The CDR3 contains 13 residues. This chain's CDR3 is CASEDRGGTEAFF. CDR3 in DNA: TGTGCCAGCGAAGACAGGGGTGGGACTGAAGCTTTCTTT.

The V call is TRBV15, the J call TRBJ1-1; 8 bases line up with TRBD1. Unmatched junction bases numbered 2, after V lost 7 bases and J lost 4 bases. The V gene's germline CDR1 is LNHNV and CDR2 YYDKDF (reference sequence). The CDR3 spans 12 residues. The CDR3 is CATNDRGTEAFF. The CDR3 DNA reads as TGTGCCACCAACGACAGGGGCACTGAAGCTTTCTTT.

Concerning this clone: One junction end disagrees with the germline gene, perhaps due to a read error. The V call is TRBV6-6, the J call TRBJ2-7; tentatively, D is TRBD1 (7 bases). The germline V gene encodes CDR1 MNHNY and CDR2 SVGAGI (reference sequence). CDR3 length equals 14 residues. As DNA, the CDR3 is TGCGGAACCTCAGGGGGGAGGAGGGATGACGAGCAGTACTTC. This codes for CGTSGGRRDDEQYF.

The chain has TRBV5-1 and TRBJ2-7; D is undetermined. V was shortened by 5 bases and J by 5 bases, with 8 bases between the two germline ends. The length of the CDR3 is 11 residues. Germline V gives CDR1 SGHRS, CDR2 YFSETQ. The CDR3 bases are TGCGCCAGCAGTTCGCTTAACGAGCAGTACTTC. It yields the protein CASSSLNEQYF.

V usage is TRBV3-1 (or the pseudogene TRBV3-2) and J usage is TRBJ1-3, with D uncertain. The V and J ends lost 4 bases and 5 bases respectively, with 6 bases between them. The CDR3 extends over 12 amino acids. Germline CDR1 and CDR2: LGHDT and YNNKEL (reference sequence). CDR3 residues: CASSLNRNTIYF. The CDR3 DNA reads as TGTGCCAGCAGCCTTAATCGAAACACCATATATTTT.

The sample holds a few counts of this clone. V and J are TRBV28 and TRBJ2-7; perhaps TRBD1 as D (6 bases). CDR1 is MDHEN and CDR2 is SYDVKM in the germline V gene. V gave up 5 bases and J gave up 4 bases, with 15 bases separating them. CDR3 length equals 14 residues. CDR3 bases: TGTGCCAGCAGTCCCCCCCGGGACAAGTACGAGCAGTACTTC. This translates into CASSPPRDKYEQYF. Drawing the rest from reference TRBV28 and TRBJ2-7, the complete variable domain is DVKVTQSSRYLVKRTGEKVFLECVQDMDHENMFWYRQDPGLGLRLIYFSYDVKMKEKGDIPEGYSVSREKKERFSLILESASTNQTSMYLCASSPPRDKYEQYFGPGTRLTVT.

V and J are TRBV30 and TRBJ2-1; perhaps TRBD1 as D (5 bases). Germline CDR1 is GTSNPN and CDR2 is SVGIG (reference sequence). The CDR3 totals 13 residues. Between the trimmed V and J ends, which lost 1 base and 12 bases, there was a span of 16 bases. CDR3 in amino acids: CAWSGGPPGGQFF. In DNA, the CDR3 is TGTGCCTGGAGTGGGGGCCCTCCGGGTGGGCAGTTCTTC.

The J gene is TRBJ1-1, the V gene TRBV28, with D tentatively TRBD1 (5 bases). This CDR3 region has 14 residues. The V end was cut by 3 bases, the J end by 4 bases, with 12 bases between. Germline V gene data show CDR1 as MDHEN and CDR2 as SYDVKM. The CDR3 sequence is CASSFLAGGTEAFF. The CDR3 bases are TGTGCCAGCAGTTTTCTTGCGGGGGGCACTGAAGCTTTCTTT.

The chain links TRBV19 to TRBJ1-2; 7 bases are shared with TRBD1. The germline gives CDR1 LNHDA, CDR2 SQIVND (reference sequence). CDR3 length: 13 residues. Trimming at V came to 4 bases and at J to 2 bases, leaving 1 base not matched to a gene. CDR3 in amino acids: CASSRDRNYGYTF. CDR3 sequence (DNA): TGTGCCAGTAGTAGGGACAGAAACTATGGCTACACCTTC.

The gene calls are TRBV18 and TRBJ2-7, with D perhaps assigned TRBD1 or TRBD2 (6 bases each). CDR1 and CDR2 from the germline V gene are KGHSH and LQKENI. The CDR3 is 13 residues long. V dropped 3 bases and J dropped 6 bases, with 12 bases sitting between them. CDR3 nucleotide sequence: TGTGCCAGCTCACCGAACGGAGGGGGCGAGCAGTACTTC. Encoded protein: CASSPNGGGEQYF.

The chain combines TRBV5-1 with TRBJ2-7, with a possible D match to TRBD1 (6 bases). Trimming left V 0 bases short and J 2 bases short, with 12 bases between. The CDR3 sequence is 15 residues long. Germline CDR1 and CDR2: SGHRS and YFSETQ. The CDR3 sequence: CASSLDWTDPYEQYF. The CDR3 coding sequence is TGCGCCAGCAGCTTGGACTGGACAGATCCCTACGAGCAGTACTTC.

The chain's CDR3 is CASSTRAGANTEAFF. In DNA form, the CDR3 reads TGTGCCAGCAGTACTCGCGCAGGGGCAAACACTGAAGCTTTCTTT. V is TRBV28 and J is TRBJ1-1, with a weak D call TRBD1 (6 bases). The CDR3 runs 15 residues. Trimming shortened V by 5 bases and J by 2 bases, and 15 bases separated the two germline ends. The germline gives CDR1 MDHEN, CDR2 SYDVKM.

This clone has only one observation. Germline and junction disagree at one end, which may indicate a read error. J is TRBJ1-1 and V is TRBV5-6; D unresolved. The CDR3 covers 16 residues. Germline V gene sequence: CDR1 SGHDT, CDR2 YYEEEE. The CDR3 protein is CASSRWKVRRDTEAFF. The CDR3 nucleotides are TGTGCTAGCAGCCGATGGAAAGTACGCCGGGACACTGAAGCTTTCTTT. The full variable domain, rest sourced from reference TRBV5-6 and TRBJ1-1, is DAGVTQSPTHLIKTRGQQVTLRCSPKSGHDTVSWYQQALGQGPQFIFQYYEEEERQRGNFPDRFSGHQFPNYSSELNVNALLLGDSALYLCASSRWKVRRDTEAFFGQGTRLTVV.

The genes are TRBV7-8 and TRBJ2-1; possible D gene TRBD2, 5 bases. The ends were cut back, 0 bases at V and 9 bases at J, with 9 bases in the middle. This CDR3 comprises 13 residues. Germline V gene lookup returns CDR1 SGHVS and CDR2 FQNEAQ. CDR3 nucleotide sequence: TGTGCCAGCAGCTTAGCCGGGGTGAGTGAGCAGTTCTTC. Its translation: CASSLAGVSEQFF.

The CDR3 region is CASSPLAGGRALSYNEQFF. In DNA form, the CDR3 reads TGTGCCAGCAGCCCCCTAGCGGGGGGCCGTGCCCTCTCCTACAATGAGCAGTTCTTC. The chain recombines TRBV4-2 with TRBJ2-1; 11 bases are a match to TRBD2. The germline CDR1 and CDR2 sequences are LGHNA and YNFKEQ. The length of the CDR3 is 19 residues. V dropped 4 bases and J dropped 0; count of bases not matched to a gene: 11.

This clone occurred a few times. This CDR3 reads CASNREWGMNTEAFF. CDR3 nucleotide sequence: TGTGCCAGCAATCGGGAGTGGGGCATGAACACTGAAGCTTTCTTT. The chain combines TRBV6-6 with TRBJ1-1, with a possible D match to TRBD1 (5 bases). CDR3 length equals 15 residues. CDR1 MNHNY and CDR2 SVGAGI come from the germline V gene (reference sequence). Trimming cost V 7 bases and J 0 bases, with 15 bases left between them.

The genes are TRBV7-9 and TRBJ2-2; no definite D call. CDR3 size: 16 residues. Trimming stripped 5 bases from V and 0 bases from J, with 13 bases between. Germline CDR1 is SEHNR and CDR2 is FQNEAQ (reference sequence). The CDR3 is CASSPSVAPNTGELFF. CDR3 DNA sequence: TGTGCCAGCAGCCCCTCGGTGGCCCCGAACACCGGGGAGCTGTTTTTT.

The genes are TRBV2 and TRBJ1-5, with TRBD1 matching over 7 bases. Trimming cost V 1 base and J 2 bases; bases outside gene matches: 5. The CDR3 extends over 16 amino acids. In germline, CDR1 is SNHLY, CDR2 FYNNEI. CDR3 bases: TGTGCCAGCAGTGAAGATGCAGGGGGAGGCAATCAGCCCCAGCATTTT. The encoded protein is CASSEDAGGGNQPQHF. Based on the CDR3 plus reference TRBV2 and TRBJ1-5, the full variable domain is EPEVTQTPSHQVTQMGQEVILRCVPISNHLYFYWYRQILGQKVEFLVSFYNNEISEKSEIFDDQFSVERPDGSNFTLKIRSTKLEDSAMYFCASSEDAGGGNQPQHFGDGTRLSIL.

The chain couples TRBV3-1 (or the pseudogene TRBV3-2) to TRBJ2-7; no reliable D call. CDR3 length: 16 residues. Trimming pared 4 bases from V and 3 bases from J, leaving 19 bases between. The germline V gene encodes CDR1 LGHDT and CDR2 YNNKEL (reference sequence). The CDR3 sequence is CASSPLLNRARYEQYF. For the CDR3, the DNA is TGTGCCAGCAGCCCTCTCTTGAACCGTGCCCGCTACGAGCAGTACTTC.